This T cell receptor beta chain derives from a study of CD8+CD57+ T cells in acquired aplastic anemia. Overall study context: Isolated CD4+ and CD8+ cells, once sorted, yielded DNA averaging 3.2 ug.

For sequencing, patients were chosen who had shown expansion of CD8+CD57+ cells by flow cytometry. Receipt of therapy had not occurred in any patient by the time of blood sampling. General study points: In common between the patients and the controls were twenty-nine CD8+ CDR3 sequences.

This clonotype was seen only a few times. Its antigen remains unidentified. TCR beta VDJ and CDR3 profiling used genomic DNA as template. MiXCR, run by TCRdb on the reads, gives a single entry per CDR3 protein. The sample records around 430,000 distinct CDR3 sequences, around 30% being singletons. Input material: sorted CD4+, CD8+, or CD8+CD57+ T cells (not recorded which) from PBMCs. The origin of this receptor is a human donor with aplastic anemia.

CDR3 in amino acids: CASSYDGYQPQHF. DNA for the CDR3: TGTGCCAGCAGTTACGACGGATATCAGCCCCAGCATTTT. The rearrangement links TRBV6-2 or TRBV6-3 to TRBJ1-5; D remains ambiguous. CDR3 length: 13 amino acids. Trimming removed 2 bases from V and 5 bases from J, with 7 bases in between. The V gene's germline CDR1 is MNHEY and CDR2 SVGEGT.